One and the same sample provided the 22 T cell receptor beta chains below, sequenced in a study of OX40 agonist ivuxolimab in advanced cancers. Library preparation employed the immunoSEQ multiplex PCR assay. The table comes from immuneACCESS by way of TCRdb, which keeps in-frame sequences with V and J called. Part of the clones is missing from these tables; in studies checked, under half for an unresolved V gene and the rest for unknown reasons. This sample holds approximately 100,000 clones; roughly 84% were observed only once. The ten top clones hold about 3.8% of the sample. This specimen consisted of CD4+ or CD8+ T cells sorted from blood, obtained in a trial of the OX40 agonist ivuxolimab. All receptors derive from an adult with an advanced solid tumor such as melanoma, head and neck, liver or kidney cancer.

Only a few counts were recorded for this clone. V usage is TRBV28 and J usage is TRBJ2-7; no definite D call. The V end was cut by 7 bases, the J end by 0 bases, with 13 bases between. CDR3 length: 14 amino acids. Per germline, CDR1 MDHEN and CDR2 SYDVKM. This chain's CDR3 is CASIPAGTSYEQYF. The CDR3 DNA reads TGTGCCAGCATTCCGGCAGGTACCTCCTACGAGCAGTACTTC. The whole variable domain, filled in from reference TRBV28 and TRBJ2-7, reads DVKVTQSSRYLVKRTGEKVFLECVQDMDHENMFWYRQDPGLGLRLIYFSYDVKMKEKGDIPEGYSVSREKKERFSLILESASTNQTSMYLCASIPAGTSYEQYFGPGTRLTVT.

The CDR3 here is CASSLWDNTEAFF. CDR3 sequence (DNA): TGTGCCAGCAGTTTATGGGACAACACTGAAGCTTTCTTT. This chain uses TRBV27 with TRBJ1-1, with D possibly being TRBD1 (5 bases). The ends were cut back, 1 base at V and 2 bases at J, with 5 bases in the middle. This CDR3 has 13 residues. Germline V lookup: CDR1 MNHEY, CDR2 SMNVEV (reference sequence).

This clone came up once. The rearrangement uses TRBV11-2 and TRBJ2-3; no clear D gene. CDR3 length equals 13 residues. Between the trimmed V and J ends, which lost 2 bases and 6 bases, there was a span of 9 bases. Germline V CDR1 and CDR2: SGHAT, FQNNGV. DNA for the CDR3: TGTGCCAGCAGCTTAACGGAGACTGATACGCAGTATTTT. Its translation: CASSLTETDTQYF.

This sequence joins TRBV2 and TRBJ1-5; D may be TRBD1 (6 bases). This CDR3 spans 13 amino acids. Trimming pared 2 bases from V and 10 bases from J, leaving 12 bases between. Per the germline V gene, CDR1 is SNHLY and CDR2 is FYNNEI. Written as DNA, the CDR3 is TGTGCCAGCAGTGAACAGGGGAAAAGTCCCCAGCATTTT. This gives the protein CASSEQGKSPQHF. Combining the CDR3 with reference TRBV2 and TRBJ1-5 gives the whole variable domain EPEVTQTPSHQVTQMGQEVILRCVPISNHLYFYWYRQILGQKVEFLVSFYNNEISEKSEIFDDQFSVERPDGSNFTLKIRSTKLEDSAMYFCASSEQGKSPQHFGDGTRLSIL.

V gene TRBV10-3 combines with J gene TRBJ2-6; 7 positions agree with TRBD1. Trimming took 9 bases from V and 2 from J; bases not matched to a gene: 4. Germline lookup yields CDR1 ENHRY and CDR2 SYGVKD. The length of the CDR3 is 14 residues. CDR3 residues: CAISTGTGANVLTF. The CDR3 coding sequence is TGTGCCATATCGACAGGGACTGGGGCCAACGTCCTGACTTTC.

The chain couples TRBV29-1 to TRBJ2-5; weak D call: TRBD2 (5 bases). CDR3 length equals 13 residues. V was trimmed by 4 bases and J by 4 bases, leaving 13 bases between them. Germline CDR1 is SQVTM and CDR2 is ANQGSEA. This CDR3 reads CSVGRLRGETQYF. CDR3 DNA: TGCAGCGTTGGTAGGCTCCGGGGAGAGACCCAGTACTTC.

J is TRBJ2-1 and V is TRBV15, with TRBD2 matching 10 bases. This CDR3 has 16 amino acids. Losses at the gene ends were 5 bases for V and 4 bases for J; bases not matched to a gene: 8. Germline V CDR1 and CDR2: LNHNV, YYDKDF (reference sequence). CDR3 loop: CATSAAGGGMYNEQFF. DNA for the CDR3: TGTGCCACCAGCGCAGCGGGAGGGGGAATGTACAATGAGCAGTTCTTC.

The gene calls are TRBV20-1 and TRBJ2-5; unclear D gene. This CDR3 is built from 11 residues. Between the trimmed V and J ends, which lost 5 bases and 3 bases, there was a span of 7 bases. The V gene's germline CDR1 is DFQATT and CDR2 SNEGSKA (reference sequence). The CDR3 DNA follows: TGCAGTGCTGTGTTGAAAGAGACCCAGTACTTC. It yields the protein CSAVLKETQYF.

The J gene is TRBJ2-7, the V gene TRBV7-2; 7 bases line up with TRBD1. The CDR3 runs 14 residues. V lost 4 bases, J lost 4 bases, and 7 bases stayed unmatched. Germline V gene data show CDR1 as SGHTA and CDR2 as FQGNSA. The CDR3 region has the DNA TGTGCCAGCAGCTCCCCGGACAGGTCGTACGAGCAGTACTTC. Translation: CASSSPDRSYEQYF.

The rearrangement uses TRBV7-2 and TRBJ2-1, with TRBD2 matching over 11 bases. The germline V gene encodes CDR1 SGHTA and CDR2 FQGNSA. With 4 bases clipped from V and 5 bases from J, the junction kept 1 base outside the gene matches. CDR3 length: 14 residues. The CDR3 loop reads CASSSSGRNNEQFF. CDR3 nucleotide sequence: TGTGCCAGCAGCTCTAGCGGGAGGAACAATGAGCAGTTCTTC.

This chain uses TRBV28 with TRBJ2-3; perhaps TRBD1 as D (5 bases). CDR1 is MDHEN and CDR2 is SYDVKM in the germline V gene. With 2 bases removed from V and 4 bases from J, the gap between germline ends came to 7 bases. CDR3 length: 13 amino acids. The CDR3 sequence: CASSLVQADTQYF. In nucleotides, the CDR3 is TGTGCCAGCAGTTTAGTACAGGCAGATACGCAGTATTTT.

The chain is built from TRBV7-3 and TRBJ2-1; D is ambiguous. The CDR3 totals 15 residues. Germline V CDR1 and CDR2: SGHTA, FQGTGA. With 1 base removed from V and 7 bases from J, the gap between germline ends came to 14 bases. The CDR3 region has the DNA TGTGCCAGCAGCTTAAGGGGTGACCTCGGTAATGAGCAGTTCTTC. As protein: CASSLRGDLGNEQFF.

The rearrangement uses TRBV4-2 and TRBJ2-2; 11 bases are shared with TRBD1. Germline V CDR1 and CDR2: LGHNA, YNFKEQ. The CDR3 sequence is 14 residues long. V shed 6 bases and J 7 bases; nucleotides not matched to a gene: 4. The CDR3 loop is CASRTGTGGGELFF. Written as DNA, the CDR3 is TGTGCCAGCAGAACCGGGACAGGGGGCGGGGAGCTGTTTTTT.

This chain uses TRBV11-1 with TRBJ1-2; D gene ambiguous. Germline CDR1 reads SGHAT; CDR2 reads FQDESV (reference sequence). The ends were cut back, 5 bases at V and 4 bases at J, with 8 bases in the middle. The CDR3 loop spans 12 amino acids. The chain's CDR3 is CASSETGYGYTF. The DNA for the CDR3 is TGTGCCAGCAGCGAGACTGGCTATGGCTACACCTTC.

The chain employs TRBV30 and TRBJ2-3; 11 bases are shared with TRBD2. CDR1 and CDR2 from the germline V gene are GTSNPN and SVGIG (reference sequence). The CDR3 sequence is 13 residues long. Trimming removed 4 bases from V and 3 bases from J; junction bases left unmatched: 0. Here the CDR3 DNA reads TGTGCCTGGACTAGCGGGAGGACAGATACGCAGTATTTT. Translation gives CAWTSGRTDTQYF. The full variable domain, its missing parts supplied by reference TRBV30 and TRBJ2-3, is SQTIHQWPATLVQPVGSPLSLECTVEGTSNPNLYWYRQAAGRGLQLLFYSVGIGQISSEVPQNLSASRPQDRQFILSSKKLLLSDSGFYLCAWTSGRTDTQYFGPGTRLTVL.

This chain links TRBV7-6 with TRBJ1-4, with D uncertain. CDR1 SGHVS and CDR2 FNYEAQ come from the germline V gene. The CDR3 is made up of 14 amino acids. V lost 5 bases and J lost 7, with 14 bases in between. The CDR3 coding sequence is TGTGCCAGCAGCGAAGGAGTTCGGGGTGAAAAACTGTTTTTT. Its protein is CASSEGVRGEKLFF.

The genes are TRBV25-1 and TRBJ2-1, with a tentative D call TRBD1 (5 bases). Trimming cost V 2 bases and J 4 bases, with 12 bases left between them. CDR1 and CDR2 (germline): MGHDK, SYGVNS. The CDR3 spans 15 residues. CDR3 region: CASSEGAGLYNEQFF. The CDR3, as DNA: TGTGCCAGCAGTGAAGGGGCAGGGCTGTACAATGAGCAGTTCTTC.

The chain combines TRBV4-3 with TRBJ1-5; 7 bases align to TRBD1. The length of the CDR3 is 17 residues. The V gene's germline CDR1 is LGHNA and CDR2 YSLEER. Trimming cost V 2 bases and J 0 bases; bases outside gene matches: 7. The CDR3: CASSQSTGDHSNQPQHF. DNA for the CDR3: TGCGCCAGCAGCCAATCAACAGGGGACCATAGCAATCAGCCCCAGCATTTT.

V is TRBV28 and J is TRBJ2-1; either TRBD1 or TRBD2 may supply D (5 bases each). V lost 6 bases, J lost 4 bases, and 19 bases lay in between. Germline V gene lookup returns CDR1 MDHEN and CDR2 SYDVKM. The CDR3 spans 16 residues. The CDR3: CASRTGTSAVYNEQFF. The DNA of the CDR3 is TGTGCCAGCAGAACTGGGACCTCCGCCGTATACAATGAGCAGTTCTTC.

This clone has just one count. The chain carries TRBV5-1 and TRBJ1-4, with TRBD1 matching 8 bases. The CDR3 is 14 amino acids. V was pared by 3 bases and J by 14 bases, with 12 bases of the junction left unmatched. Germline CDR1 SGHRS, CDR2 YFSETQ. For the CDR3, the DNA is TGCGCCAGCAGCTCGGAGACGCAGGGGGCTCGGCTGTTTTTT. Protein sequence: CASSSETQGARLFF.

The rearrangement links TRBV13 to TRBJ2-7; 8 nucleotides align to TRBD1. Trimming removed 0 bases from V and 2 bases from J; junction bases left unmatched: 3. The germline CDR1 and CDR2 sequences are PRHDT and FYEKMQ (reference sequence). The CDR3 has 15 amino acids. Here the CDR3 DNA reads TGTGCCAGCAGCTTAGGCGGACAGGGCGCCTACGAGCAGTACTTC. Translating gives CASSLGGQGAYEQYF.

This chain links TRBV9 with TRBJ2-1, with D maybe TRBD1 (5 bases). V was shortened by 0 bases and J by 3 bases, with 7 bases between the two germline ends. The length of the CDR3 is 14 residues. Germline lookup yields CDR1 SGDLS and CDR2 YYNGEE. CDR3 sequence reads: CASSVGGSYNEQFF. The CDR3, as DNA: TGTGCCAGCAGCGTAGGGGGCAGCTACAATGAGCAGTTCTTC.